This TCR beta chain was sequenced in a study of technical replicates of blood from a few donors. The data were produced by immunoSEQ multiplex PCR, yet TCRdb's version contains in-frame clones alone and is incomplete. The sample gives around 89,000 clones, around 96% of which show up once; about 0.25% is in the top ten. Sequencing was carried out using T cells isolated from PBMCs. The sequence was obtained from a human donor in good health.

The CDR3 DNA reads TGTGCCAGCTCACCTTCCGGGACAGGGATACTCGAGCAGTACTTC. Translation: CASSPSGTGILEQYF. The V call is TRBV18, the J call TRBJ2-7, with 9 positions matching TRBD1. Germline V CDR1 and CDR2: KGHSH, LQKENI. With 3 bases clipped from V and 6 bases from J, the junction kept 9 bases outside the gene matches. The CDR3 length is 15 residues.